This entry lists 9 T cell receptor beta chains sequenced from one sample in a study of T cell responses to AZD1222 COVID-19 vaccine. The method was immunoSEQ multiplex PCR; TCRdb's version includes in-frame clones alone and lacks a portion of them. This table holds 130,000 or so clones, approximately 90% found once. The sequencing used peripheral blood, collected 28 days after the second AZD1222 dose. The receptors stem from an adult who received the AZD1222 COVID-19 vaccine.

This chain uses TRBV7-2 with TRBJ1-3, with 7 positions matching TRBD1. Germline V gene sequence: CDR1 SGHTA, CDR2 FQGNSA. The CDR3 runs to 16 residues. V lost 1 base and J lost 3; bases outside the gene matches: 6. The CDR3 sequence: CASSLEGRGGGNTIYF. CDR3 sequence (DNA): TGTGCCAGCAGCTTAGAGGGCAGGGGGGGTGGAAACACCATATATTTT.

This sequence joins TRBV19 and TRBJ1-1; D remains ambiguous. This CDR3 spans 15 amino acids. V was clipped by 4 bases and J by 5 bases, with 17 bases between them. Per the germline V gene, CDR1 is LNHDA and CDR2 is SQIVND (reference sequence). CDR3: CASSNWPGSSTEAFF. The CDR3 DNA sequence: TGTGCCAGTAGTAACTGGCCGGGGTCTTCTACTGAAGCTTTCTTT.

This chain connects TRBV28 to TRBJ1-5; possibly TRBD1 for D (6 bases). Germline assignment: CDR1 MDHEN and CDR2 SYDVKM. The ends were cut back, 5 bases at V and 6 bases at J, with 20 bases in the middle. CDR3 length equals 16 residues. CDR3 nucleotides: TGTGCCAGCAGTCCGAGGGGCAGGGGAGGCGGTCAGCCCCAGCATTTT. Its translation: CASSPRGRGGGQPQHF.

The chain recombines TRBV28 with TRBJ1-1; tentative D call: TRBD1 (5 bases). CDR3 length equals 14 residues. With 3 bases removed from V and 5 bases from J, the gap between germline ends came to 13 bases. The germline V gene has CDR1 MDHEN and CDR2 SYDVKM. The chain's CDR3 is CASSFGGGKTEAFF. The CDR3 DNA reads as TGTGCCAGCAGTTTTGGGGGGGGGAAGACTGAAGCTTTCTTT.

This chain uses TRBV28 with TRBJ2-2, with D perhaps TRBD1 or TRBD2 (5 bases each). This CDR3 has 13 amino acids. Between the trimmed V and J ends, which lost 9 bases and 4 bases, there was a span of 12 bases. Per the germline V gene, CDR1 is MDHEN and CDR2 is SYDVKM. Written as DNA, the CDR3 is TGTGCCAGTCGGGACCAACCCACCGGGGAGCTGTTTTTT. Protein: CASRDQPTGELFF.

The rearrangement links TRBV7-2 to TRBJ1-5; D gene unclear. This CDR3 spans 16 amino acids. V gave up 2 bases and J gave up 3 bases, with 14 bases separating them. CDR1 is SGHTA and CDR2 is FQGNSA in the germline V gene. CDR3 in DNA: TGTGCCAGCAGCTTAAAGGTTGTCACTCCCAATCAGCCCCAGCATTTT. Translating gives CASSLKVVTPNQPQHF.

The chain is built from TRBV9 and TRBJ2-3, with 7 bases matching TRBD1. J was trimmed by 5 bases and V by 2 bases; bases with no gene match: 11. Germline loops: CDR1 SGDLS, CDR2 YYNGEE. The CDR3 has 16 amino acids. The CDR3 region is CASSVGTVPQGDTQYF. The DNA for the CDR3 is TGTGCCAGCAGCGTCGGGACAGTTCCTCAAGGAGATACGCAGTATTTT.

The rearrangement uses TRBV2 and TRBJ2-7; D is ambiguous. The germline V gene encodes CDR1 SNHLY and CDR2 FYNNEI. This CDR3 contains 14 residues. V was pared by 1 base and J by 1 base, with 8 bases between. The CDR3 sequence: CASSEVAASYEQYF. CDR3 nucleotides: TGTGCCAGCAGTGAAGTAGCAGCTTCCTACGAGCAGTACTTC.

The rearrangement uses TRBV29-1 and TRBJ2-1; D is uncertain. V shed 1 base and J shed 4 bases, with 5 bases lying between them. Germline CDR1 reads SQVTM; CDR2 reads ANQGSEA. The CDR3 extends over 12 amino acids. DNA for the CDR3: TGCAGCGTTGAAGCACGATACAATGAGCAGTTCTTC. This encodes CSVEARYNEQFF.